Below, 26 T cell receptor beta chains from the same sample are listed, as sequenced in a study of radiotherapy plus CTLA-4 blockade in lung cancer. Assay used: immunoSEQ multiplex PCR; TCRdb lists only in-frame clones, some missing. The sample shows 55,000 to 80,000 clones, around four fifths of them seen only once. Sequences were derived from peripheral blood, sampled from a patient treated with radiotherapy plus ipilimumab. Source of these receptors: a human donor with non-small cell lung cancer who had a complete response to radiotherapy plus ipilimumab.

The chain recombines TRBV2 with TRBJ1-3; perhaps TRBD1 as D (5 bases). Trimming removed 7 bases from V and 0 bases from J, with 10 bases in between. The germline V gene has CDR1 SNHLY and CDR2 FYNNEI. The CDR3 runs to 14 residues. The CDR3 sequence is CASMPTVSGNTIYF. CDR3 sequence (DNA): TGTGCCAGCATGCCGACAGTCTCTGGAAACACCATATATTTT.

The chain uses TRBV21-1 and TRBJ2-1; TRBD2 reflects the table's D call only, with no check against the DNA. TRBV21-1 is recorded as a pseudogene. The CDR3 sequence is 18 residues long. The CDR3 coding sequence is TGTGCCAGCAGCAAAGAGGCTAGCGGGTCCCACTCGGTCAATGAGCAGTTCTTC. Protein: CASSKEASGSHSVNEQFF.

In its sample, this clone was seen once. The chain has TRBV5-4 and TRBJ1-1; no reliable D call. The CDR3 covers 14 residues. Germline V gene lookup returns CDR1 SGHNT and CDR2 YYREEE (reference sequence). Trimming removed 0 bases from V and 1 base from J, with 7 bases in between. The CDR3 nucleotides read TGTGCCAGCAGCTTGGCTAGAAAGAACACTGAAGCTTTCTTT. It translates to CASSLARKNTEAFF.

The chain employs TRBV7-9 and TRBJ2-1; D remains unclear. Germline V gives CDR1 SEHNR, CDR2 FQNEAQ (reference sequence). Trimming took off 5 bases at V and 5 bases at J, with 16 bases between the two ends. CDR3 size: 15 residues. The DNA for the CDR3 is TGTGCCAGCAGCCCCAAACGCAGAGTTAACAATGAGCAGTTCTTC. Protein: CASSPKRRVNNEQFF.

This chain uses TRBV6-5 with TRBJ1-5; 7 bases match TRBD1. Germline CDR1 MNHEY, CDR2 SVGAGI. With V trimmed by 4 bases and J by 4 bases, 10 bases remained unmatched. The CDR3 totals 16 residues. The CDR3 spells CASSLRQGRGNQPQHF. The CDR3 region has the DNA TGTGCCAGCAGTTTACGACAGGGACGGGGGAATCAGCCCCAGCATTTT.

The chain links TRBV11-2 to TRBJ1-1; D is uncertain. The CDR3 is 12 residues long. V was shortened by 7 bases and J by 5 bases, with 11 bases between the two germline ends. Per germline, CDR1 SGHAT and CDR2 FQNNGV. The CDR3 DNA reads TGTGCCAGCACCCCGGTAGGGACTGAAGCTTTCTTT. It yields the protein CASTPVGTEAFF. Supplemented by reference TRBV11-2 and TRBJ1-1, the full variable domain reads EAGVAQSPRYKIIEKRQSVAFWCNPISGHATLYWYQQILGQGPKLLIQFQNNGVVDDSQLPKDRFSAERLKGVDSTLKIQPAKLEDSAVYLCASTPVGTEAFFGQGTRLTVV.

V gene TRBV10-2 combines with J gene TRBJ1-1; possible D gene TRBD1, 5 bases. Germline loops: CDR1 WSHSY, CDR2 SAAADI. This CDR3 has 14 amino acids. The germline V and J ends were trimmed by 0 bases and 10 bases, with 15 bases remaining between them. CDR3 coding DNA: TGCGCCAGCAGTGAGTCGGACTCGGGGGGTGTAGCTTTCTTT. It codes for CASSESDSGGVAFF.

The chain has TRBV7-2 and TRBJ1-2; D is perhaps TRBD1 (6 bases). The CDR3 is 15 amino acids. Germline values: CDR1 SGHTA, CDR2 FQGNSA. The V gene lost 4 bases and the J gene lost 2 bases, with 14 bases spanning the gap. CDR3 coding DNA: TGTGCCAGCAGCTCAACCCGGACAGAAAACTATGGCTACACCTTC. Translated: CASSSTRTENYGYTF.

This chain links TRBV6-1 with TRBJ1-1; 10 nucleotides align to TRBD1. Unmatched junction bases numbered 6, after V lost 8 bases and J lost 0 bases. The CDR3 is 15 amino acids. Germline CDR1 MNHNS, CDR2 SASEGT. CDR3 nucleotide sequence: TGTGCCAGCGTACTGGGACAGGGGATGAACACTGAAGCTTTCTTT. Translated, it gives CASVLGQGMNTEAFF.

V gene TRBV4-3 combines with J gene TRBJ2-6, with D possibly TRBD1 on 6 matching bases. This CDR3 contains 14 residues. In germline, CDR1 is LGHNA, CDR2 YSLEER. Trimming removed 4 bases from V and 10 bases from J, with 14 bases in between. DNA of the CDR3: TGCGCCAGCAGCCGAAACAGGGAGCTGAACGTCCTGACTTTC. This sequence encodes CASSRNRELNVLTF.

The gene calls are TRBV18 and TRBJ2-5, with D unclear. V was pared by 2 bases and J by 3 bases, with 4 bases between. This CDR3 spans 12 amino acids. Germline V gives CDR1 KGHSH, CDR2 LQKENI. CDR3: CASSPGEETQYF. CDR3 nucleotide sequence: TGTGCCAGCTCACCAGGGGAAGAGACCCAGTACTTC.

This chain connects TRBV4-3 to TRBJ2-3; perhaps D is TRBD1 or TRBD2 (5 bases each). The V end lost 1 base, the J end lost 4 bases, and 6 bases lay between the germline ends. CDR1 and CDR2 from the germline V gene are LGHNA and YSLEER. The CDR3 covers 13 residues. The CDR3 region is CASSQGGPDTQYF. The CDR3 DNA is TGCGCCAGCAGCCAAGGGGGACCAGATACGCAGTATTTT.

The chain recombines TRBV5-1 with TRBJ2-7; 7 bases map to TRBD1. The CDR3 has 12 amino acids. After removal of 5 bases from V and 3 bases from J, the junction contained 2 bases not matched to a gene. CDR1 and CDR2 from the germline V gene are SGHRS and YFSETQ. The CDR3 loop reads CASRQGNYEQYF. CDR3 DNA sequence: TGCGCCAGCAGACAGGGGAACTACGAGCAGTACTTC.

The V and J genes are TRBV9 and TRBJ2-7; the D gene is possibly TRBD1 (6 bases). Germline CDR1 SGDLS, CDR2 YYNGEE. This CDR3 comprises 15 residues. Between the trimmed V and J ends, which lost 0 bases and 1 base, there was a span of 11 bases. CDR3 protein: CASSVDTGSSYEQYF. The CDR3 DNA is TGTGCCAGCAGCGTAGATACAGGGAGTTCCTACGAGCAGTACTTC. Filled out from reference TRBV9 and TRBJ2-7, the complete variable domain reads DSGVTQTPKHLITATGQRVTLRCSPRSGDLSVYWYQQSLDQGLQFLIQYYNGEERAKGNILERFSAQQFPDLHSELNLSSLELGDSALYFCASSVDTGSSYEQYFGPGTRLTVT.

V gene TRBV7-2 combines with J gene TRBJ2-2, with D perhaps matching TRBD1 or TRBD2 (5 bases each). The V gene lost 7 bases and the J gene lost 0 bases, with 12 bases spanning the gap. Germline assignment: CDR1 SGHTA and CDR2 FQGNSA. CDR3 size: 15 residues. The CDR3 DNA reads TGTGCCAGCATTTCCGGGACGGCGAACACCGGGGAGCTGTTTTTT. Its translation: CASISGTANTGELFF.

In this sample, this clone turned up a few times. The CDR3, as DNA: TGTGCCAGCAGCTTCAGGGGCCTGGGGTCGAATGAGCAGTTCTTC. It translates to CASSFRGLGSNEQFF. This chain joins TRBV5-8 and TRBJ2-1; the D gene is possibly TRBD1 (6 bases). With 2 bases removed from V and 7 bases from J, the gap between germline ends came to 16 bases. Germline CDR1 SGHTS, CDR2 YDEGEE. The CDR3 runs to 15 residues.

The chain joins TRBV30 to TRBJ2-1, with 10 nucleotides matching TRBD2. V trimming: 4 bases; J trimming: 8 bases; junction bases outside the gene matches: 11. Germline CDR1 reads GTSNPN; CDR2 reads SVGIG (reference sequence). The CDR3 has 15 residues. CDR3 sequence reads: CAWTGRSGGADEQFF. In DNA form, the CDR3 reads TGTGCCTGGACCGGACGGAGCGGGGGGGCCGATGAGCAGTTCTTC.

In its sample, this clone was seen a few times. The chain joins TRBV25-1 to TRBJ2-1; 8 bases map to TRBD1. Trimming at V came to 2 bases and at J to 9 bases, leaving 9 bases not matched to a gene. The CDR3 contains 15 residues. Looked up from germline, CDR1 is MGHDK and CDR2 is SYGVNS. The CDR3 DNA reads TGTGCCAGCAGTGAACCTTCCAGGGGGCTGGGTGAGCAGTTCTTC. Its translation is CASSEPSRGLGEQFF.

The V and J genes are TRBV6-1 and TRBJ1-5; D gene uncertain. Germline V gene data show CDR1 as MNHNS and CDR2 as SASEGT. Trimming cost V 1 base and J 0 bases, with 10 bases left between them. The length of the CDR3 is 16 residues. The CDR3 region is CASSEGSGYSNQPQHF. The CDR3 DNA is TGTGCCAGCAGTGAAGGGTCGGGGTATAGCAATCAGCCCCAGCATTTT.

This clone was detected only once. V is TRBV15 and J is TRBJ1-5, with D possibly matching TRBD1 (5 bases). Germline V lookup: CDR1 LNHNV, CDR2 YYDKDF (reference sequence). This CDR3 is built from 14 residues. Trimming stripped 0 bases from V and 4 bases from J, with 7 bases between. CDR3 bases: TGTGCCACCAGCAGAGATGGGGGAAATCAGCCCCAGCATTTT. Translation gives CATSRDGGNQPQHF.

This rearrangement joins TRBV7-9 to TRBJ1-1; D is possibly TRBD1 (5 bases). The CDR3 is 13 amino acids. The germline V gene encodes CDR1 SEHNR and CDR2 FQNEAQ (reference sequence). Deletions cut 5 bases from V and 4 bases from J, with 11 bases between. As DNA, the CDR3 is TGTGCCAGCAGCCTGGGGCTGGGCACTGAAGCTTTCTTT. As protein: CASSLGLGTEAFF.

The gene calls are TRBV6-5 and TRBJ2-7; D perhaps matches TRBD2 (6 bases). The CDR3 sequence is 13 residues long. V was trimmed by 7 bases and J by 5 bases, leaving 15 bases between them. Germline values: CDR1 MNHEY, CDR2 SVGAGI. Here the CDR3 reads CASMLGGGHEQYF. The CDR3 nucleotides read TGTGCCAGCATGTTGGGGGGAGGACACGAGCAGTACTTC.

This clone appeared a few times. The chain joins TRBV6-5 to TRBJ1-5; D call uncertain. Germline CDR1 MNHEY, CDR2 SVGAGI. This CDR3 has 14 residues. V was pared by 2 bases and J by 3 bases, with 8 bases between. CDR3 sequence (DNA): TGTGCCAGCAGTTACGGCGGTCCCAATCAGCCCCAGCATTTT. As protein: CASSYGGPNQPQHF.

The CDR3 nucleotides read TGTGCCAGCAGCGTCCCTTGGGCCGAGGGCGAGCAGTACGTC. It encodes CASSVPWAEGEQYV. The chain employs TRBV21-1 and TRBJ2-7; the D call in the table, TRBD2, was not verified against the DNA. TRBV21-1 is given as a pseudogene. This CDR3 region has 14 residues.

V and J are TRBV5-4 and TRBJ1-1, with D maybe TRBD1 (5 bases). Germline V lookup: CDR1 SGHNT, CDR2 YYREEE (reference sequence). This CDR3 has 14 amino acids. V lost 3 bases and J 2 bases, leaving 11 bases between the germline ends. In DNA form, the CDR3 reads TGTGCCAGCAGCTCCCCTGGGGACAACACTGAAGCTTTCTTT. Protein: CASSSPGDNTEAFF.

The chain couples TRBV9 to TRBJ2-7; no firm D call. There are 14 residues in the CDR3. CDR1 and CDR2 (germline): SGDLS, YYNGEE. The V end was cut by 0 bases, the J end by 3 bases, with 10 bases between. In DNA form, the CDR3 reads TGTGCCAGCAGCGTAGATGGCGGAAGCTACGAGCAGTACTTC. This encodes CASSVDGGSYEQYF.